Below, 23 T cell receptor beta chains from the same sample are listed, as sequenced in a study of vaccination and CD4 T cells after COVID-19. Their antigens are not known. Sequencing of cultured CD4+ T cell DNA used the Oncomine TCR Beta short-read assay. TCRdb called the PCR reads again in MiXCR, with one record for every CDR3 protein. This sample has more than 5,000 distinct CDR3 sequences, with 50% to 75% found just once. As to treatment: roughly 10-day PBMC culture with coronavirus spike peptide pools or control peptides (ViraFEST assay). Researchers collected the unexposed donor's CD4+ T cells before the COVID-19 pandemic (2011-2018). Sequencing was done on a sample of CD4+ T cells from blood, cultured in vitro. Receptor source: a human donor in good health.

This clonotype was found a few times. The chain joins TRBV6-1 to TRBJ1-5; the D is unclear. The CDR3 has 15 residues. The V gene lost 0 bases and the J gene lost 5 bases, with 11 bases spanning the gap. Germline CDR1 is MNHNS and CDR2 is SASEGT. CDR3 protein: CASSEAGSGYQPQHF. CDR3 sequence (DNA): TGTGCCAGCAGTGAAGCAGGGAGTGGGTATCAGCCCCAGCATTTT.

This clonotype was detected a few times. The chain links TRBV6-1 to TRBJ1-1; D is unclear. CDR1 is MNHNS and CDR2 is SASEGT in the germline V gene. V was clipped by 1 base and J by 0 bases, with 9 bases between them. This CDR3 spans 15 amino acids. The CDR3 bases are TGTGCCAGCAGTGAAGGGGTCACAATGAACACTGAAGCTTTCTTT. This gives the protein CASSEGVTMNTEAFF.

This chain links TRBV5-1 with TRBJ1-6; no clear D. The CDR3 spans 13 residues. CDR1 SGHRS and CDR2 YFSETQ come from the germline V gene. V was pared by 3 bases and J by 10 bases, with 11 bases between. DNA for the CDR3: TGCGCCAGCAGCTCAGCGTTTGCCTCACCCCTCCACTTT. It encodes CASSSAFASPLHF.

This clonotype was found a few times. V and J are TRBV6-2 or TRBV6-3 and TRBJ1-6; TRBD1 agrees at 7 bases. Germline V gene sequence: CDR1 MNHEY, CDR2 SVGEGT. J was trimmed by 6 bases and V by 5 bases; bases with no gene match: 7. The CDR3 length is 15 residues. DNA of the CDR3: TGTGCCAGCAGTACCCAGGGGGGATTTAATTCACCCCTCCACTTT. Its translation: CASSTQGGFNSPLHF.

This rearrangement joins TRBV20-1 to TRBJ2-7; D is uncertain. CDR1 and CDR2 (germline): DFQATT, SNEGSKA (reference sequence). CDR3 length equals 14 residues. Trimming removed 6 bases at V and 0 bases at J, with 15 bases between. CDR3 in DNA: TGCAGTGCCGACAAAAGCAGGAGCTCCTACGAGCAGTACTTC. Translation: CSADKSRSSYEQYF.

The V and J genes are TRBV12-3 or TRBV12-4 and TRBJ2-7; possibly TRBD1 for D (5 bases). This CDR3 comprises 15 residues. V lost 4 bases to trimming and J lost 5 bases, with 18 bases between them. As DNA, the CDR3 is TGTGCCAGCAGTTCCCTCGGACCAGGGCGGAACGAGCAGTACTTC. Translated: CASSSLGPGRNEQYF.

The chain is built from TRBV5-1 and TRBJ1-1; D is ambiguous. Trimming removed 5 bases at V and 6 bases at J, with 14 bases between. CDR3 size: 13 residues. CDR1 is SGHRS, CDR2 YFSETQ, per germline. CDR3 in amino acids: CASRLVGSAEAFF. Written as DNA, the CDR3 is TGCGCCAGCAGATTAGTTGGGAGCGCTGAAGCTTTCTTT.

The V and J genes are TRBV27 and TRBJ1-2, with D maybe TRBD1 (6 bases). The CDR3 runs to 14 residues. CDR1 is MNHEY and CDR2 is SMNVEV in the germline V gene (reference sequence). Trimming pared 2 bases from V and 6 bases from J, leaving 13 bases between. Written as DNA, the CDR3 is TGTGCCAGCAGTTTAACTACAGGGTTAGATGGCTACACCTTC. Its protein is CASSLTTGLDGYTF.

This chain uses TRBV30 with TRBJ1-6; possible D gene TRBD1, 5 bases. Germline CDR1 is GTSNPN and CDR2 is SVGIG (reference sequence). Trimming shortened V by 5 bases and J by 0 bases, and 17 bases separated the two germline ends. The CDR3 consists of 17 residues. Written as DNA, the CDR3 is TGTGCCTGGGGGGACGGACGGACGAGCTCCTATAATTCACCCCTCCACTTT. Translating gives CAWGDGRTSSYNSPLHF.

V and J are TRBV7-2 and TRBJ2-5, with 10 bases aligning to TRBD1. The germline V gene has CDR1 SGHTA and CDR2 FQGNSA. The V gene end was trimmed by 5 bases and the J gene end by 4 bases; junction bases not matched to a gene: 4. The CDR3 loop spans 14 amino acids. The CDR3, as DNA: TGTGCCAGCAGCCTATGGACAGGGGGAGAGACCCAGTACTTC. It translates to CASSLWTGGETQYF. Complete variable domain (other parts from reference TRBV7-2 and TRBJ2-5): GAGVSQSPSNKVTEKGKDVELRCDPISGHTALYWYRQSLGQGLEFLIYFQGNSAPDKSGLPSDRFSAERTGGSVSTLTIQRTQQEDSAVYLCASSLWTGGETQYFGPGTRLLVL.

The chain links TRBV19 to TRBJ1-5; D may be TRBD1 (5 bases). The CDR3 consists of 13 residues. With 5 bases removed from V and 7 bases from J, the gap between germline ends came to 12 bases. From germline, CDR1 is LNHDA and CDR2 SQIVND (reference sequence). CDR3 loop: CASSGEGRQPQHF. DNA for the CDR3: TGTGCCAGTAGTGGGGAGGGGAGGCAGCCCCAGCATTTT.

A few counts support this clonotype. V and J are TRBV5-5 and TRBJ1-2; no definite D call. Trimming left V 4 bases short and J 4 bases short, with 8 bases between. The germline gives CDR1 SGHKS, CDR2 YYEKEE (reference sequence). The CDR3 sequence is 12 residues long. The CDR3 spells CASSRSSYGYTF. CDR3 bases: TGTGCCAGCAGCCGGAGTAGCTATGGCTACACCTTC.

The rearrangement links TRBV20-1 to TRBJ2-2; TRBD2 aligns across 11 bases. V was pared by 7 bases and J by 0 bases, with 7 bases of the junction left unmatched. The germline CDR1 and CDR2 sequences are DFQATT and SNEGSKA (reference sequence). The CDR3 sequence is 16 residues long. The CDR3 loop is CSVVGTSGPNTGELFF. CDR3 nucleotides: TGCAGTGTTGTCGGGACTAGCGGACCGAACACCGGGGAGCTGTTTTTT.

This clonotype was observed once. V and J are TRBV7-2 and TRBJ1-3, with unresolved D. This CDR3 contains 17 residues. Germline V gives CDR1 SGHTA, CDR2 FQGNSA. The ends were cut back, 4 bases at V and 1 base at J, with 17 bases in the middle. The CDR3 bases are TGTGCCAGCAGCTCCCCACTGGGCCGGCGATCTGGAAACACCATATATTTT. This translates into CASSSPLGRRSGNTIYF.

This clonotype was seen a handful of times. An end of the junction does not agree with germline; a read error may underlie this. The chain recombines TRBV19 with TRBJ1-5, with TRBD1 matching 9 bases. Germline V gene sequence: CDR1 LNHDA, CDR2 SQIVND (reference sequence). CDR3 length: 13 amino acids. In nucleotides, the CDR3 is TGTGCCAGTAGTAACAACAGGGGGCAGCCTCAGCATTTT. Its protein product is CASSNNRGQPQHF.

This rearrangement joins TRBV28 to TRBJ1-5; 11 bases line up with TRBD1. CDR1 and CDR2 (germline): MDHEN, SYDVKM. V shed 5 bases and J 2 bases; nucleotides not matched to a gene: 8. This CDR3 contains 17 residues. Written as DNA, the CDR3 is TGTGCCAGCAGTCGGACAGGGGGCCGCGTGGGCAATCAGCCCCAGCATTTT. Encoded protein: CASSRTGGRVGNQPQHF.

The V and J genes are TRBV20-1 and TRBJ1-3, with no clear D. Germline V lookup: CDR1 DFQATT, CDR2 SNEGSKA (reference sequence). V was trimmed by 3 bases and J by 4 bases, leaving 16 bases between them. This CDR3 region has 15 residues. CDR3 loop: CSASPLVGGGNTIYF. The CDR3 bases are TGCAGTGCTAGCCCCCTCGTGGGAGGAGGAAACACCATATATTTT.

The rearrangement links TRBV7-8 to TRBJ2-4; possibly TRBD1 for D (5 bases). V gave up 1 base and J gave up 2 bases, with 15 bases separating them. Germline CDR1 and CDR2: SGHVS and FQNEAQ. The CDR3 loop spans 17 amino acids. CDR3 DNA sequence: TGTGCCAGCAGCTTAGGGTACAGGCGCGATCCCAAAAACATTCAGTACTTC. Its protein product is CASSLGYRRDPKNIQYF.

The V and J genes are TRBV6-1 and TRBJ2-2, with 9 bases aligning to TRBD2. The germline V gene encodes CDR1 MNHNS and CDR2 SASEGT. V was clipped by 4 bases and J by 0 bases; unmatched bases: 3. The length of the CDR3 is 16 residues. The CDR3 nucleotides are TGTGCCAGCAGTGTGGCTAGCGGGGCGAACACCGGGGAGCTGTTTTTT. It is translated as CASSVASGANTGELFF.

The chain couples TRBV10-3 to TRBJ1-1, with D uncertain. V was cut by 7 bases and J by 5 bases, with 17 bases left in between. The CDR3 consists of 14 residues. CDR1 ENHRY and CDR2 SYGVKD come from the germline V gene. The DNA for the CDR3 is TGTGCCATCATGGCCCAGGATGGTGGGACTGAAGCTTTCTTT. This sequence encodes CAIMAQDGGTEAFF.

CDR3 bases: TGTGCCAGCAGCTTAAACAGGGGAGACACTGAAGCTTTCTTT. Its protein product is CASSLNRGDTEAFF. The chain employs TRBV7-6 and TRBJ1-1; TRBD1 agrees at 7 bases. The CDR3 is 14 residues long. Trimming removed 2 bases from V and 3 bases from J; junction bases left unmatched: 3. Germline V gene lookup returns CDR1 SGHVS and CDR2 FNYEAQ.

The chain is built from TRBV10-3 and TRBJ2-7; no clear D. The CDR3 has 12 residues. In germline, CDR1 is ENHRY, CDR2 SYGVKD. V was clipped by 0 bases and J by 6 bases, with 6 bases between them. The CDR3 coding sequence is TGTGCCATCAGTGAGTCAGGTGGCGAGCAGTACTTC. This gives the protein CAISESGGEQYF.

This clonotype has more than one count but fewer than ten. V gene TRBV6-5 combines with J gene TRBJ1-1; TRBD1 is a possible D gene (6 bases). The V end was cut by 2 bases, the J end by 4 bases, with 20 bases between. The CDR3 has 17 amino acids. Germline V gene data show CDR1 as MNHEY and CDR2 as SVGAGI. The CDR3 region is CASSYDQTGVRATEAFF. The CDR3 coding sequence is TGTGCCAGCAGTTACGATCAGACAGGCGTTCGGGCCACTGAAGCTTTCTTT.